The source of this T cell receptor beta chain is a study of cytomegalovirus exposure and HLA in healthy donors. The CDR3 consists of 15 residues. With 7 bases removed from V and 3 bases from J, the gap between germline ends came to 17 bases. CDR1 SGHVS and CDR2 FNYEAQ come from the germline V gene. TCRdb's copy holds only in-frame clones and misses some; the assay was immunoSEQ multiplex PCR. The sample yields approximately 160,000 clones, about 90% seen once. Study results and caveats: The study listed around 150 cytomegalovirus-associated TCR beta chains. The classifier was said to identify cytomegalovirus status with high specificity and sensitivity. Three CMV-associated chains were confirmed in vitro to be specific for CMV antigens. TCR sequences were mostly rare, though some public TCRs occurred in many donors.

A note on this clone: Its antigen is still unknown.

Sequencing was done on a sample of PBMCs. The TCR comes from a woman aged 18-35 years in good health and CMV-seropositive. The chain recombines TRBV7-6 with TRBJ2-3; D is possibly TRBD2 (6 bases). This chain's CDR3 is CASTAGRGTTDTQYF. In DNA, the CDR3 is TGTGCCAGCACCGCCGGACGGGGGACTACAGATACGCAGTATTTT.